This TCR beta chain emerged from a study of T cells expressing NK-cell markers. Study background: Within the sequenced cohort of eight donors, seven exhibited HCMV seropositivity and one was seronegative.

Synthesis of TCR beta cDNA relied on 5'RACE template switching carrying UMIs. No DNA is given; TCRdb re-called the 5' RACE reads and lists each CDR3 protein once. The sample's table shows around 180,000 distinct CDR3 sequences. Whole-study results and caveats: Of the CD8+ T cells in about 6 donors, roughly 1.0-7.5% belonged to dominant NKG2C+ clonotypes.

A word on this clonotype: Its antigen is still unknown.

The TCR originated in a man aged 18-69 years in good health. Sequenced material: blood T cells: a sorted CD56 or NKG2C T cell subset, CD4+ or CD8+ T cells, or bulk PBMC T cells (not recorded which).

The CDR3: CASRLSGGYNEQFF. The genes are TRBV2 and TRBJ2-1; TCRdb returns TRBD2, unconfirmable since there is no DNA. CDR3 length: 14 residues. The V gene's germline CDR1 is SNHLY and CDR2 FYNNEI.